Listed here are 8 T cell receptor beta chains from one sample, sequenced in a study of beta chain features in type 1 diabetes. TCRB transcripts that were expressed got sequenced, as all of the isolated RNA had been reverse transcribed. Using immunoSEQ multiplex PCR, the repertoire was profiled, and TCRdb retains in-frame clones only, with some absent. The sample yields under 200,000 clones, under 9.5% seen once. Specimen: central memory CD4+ T cells from blood. The receptors derive from a man aged 18 to 29 in good health.

V usage is TRBV28 and J usage is TRBJ2-5, with D possibly being TRBD1 (5 bases). The CDR3 consists of 15 residues. Germline CDR1 reads MDHEN; CDR2 reads SYDVKM. Trimming pared 3 bases from V and 4 bases from J, leaving 15 bases between. The chain's CDR3 is CASSFRVGLRETQYF. CDR3 bases: TGTGCCAGCAGTTTCAGGGTTGGTCTTAGAGAGACCCAGTACTTC.

This clone showed up just a few times. V gene TRBV7-9 combines with J gene TRBJ1-5; 7 bases line up with TRBD1. The germline CDR1 and CDR2 sequences are SEHNR and FQNEAQ (reference sequence). The V segment lost 6 bases and the J segment 3 bases; nucleotides outside the gene matches: 5. This CDR3 has 14 amino acids. CDR3 DNA: TGTGCCAGCAGGTCGGGACAGCCCAATCAGCCCCAGCATTTT. Encoded protein: CASRSGQPNQPQHF.

In its sample, this clone was seen many times. The rearrangement uses TRBV14 and TRBJ2-1; tentative D call: TRBD1 (6 bases). Germline V lookup: CDR1 SGHDN, CDR2 FVKESK. V was clipped by 4 bases and J by 6 bases, with 16 bases between them. The CDR3 is 15 amino acids. CDR3 in amino acids: CASSRAGAQVNEQFF. The DNA for the CDR3 is TGTGCCAGCAGCCGGGCAGGGGCGCAGGTCAATGAGCAGTTCTTC.

The V and J genes are TRBV9 and TRBJ2-5; 9 nucleotides match TRBD1. CDR3 length: 17 residues. CDR1 and CDR2 (germline): SGDLS, YYNGEE. J gave up 2 bases and V 3 bases, and 11 bases lay outside the gene matches. CDR3 amino acids: CASSALTGGELQETQYF. DNA of the CDR3: TGTGCCAGCAGCGCCCTAACAGGGGGCGAGTTGCAAGAGACCCAGTACTTC.

The chain combines TRBV4-3 with TRBJ2-7; a possible D gene is TRBD1 (5 bases). CDR3 length: 15 amino acids. V gave up 2 bases and J gave up 0 bases, with 11 bases separating them. The germline V gene encodes CDR1 LGHNA and CDR2 YSLEER. CDR3 coding DNA: TGCGCCAGCAGCCAACTGGACAAGAGCTCCTACGAGCAGTACTTC. Residues: CASSQLDKSSYEQYF.

The table lists this clone with a few counts. Here the CDR3 reads CASSQGAGEADTQYF. The CDR3 DNA reads as TGTGCCAGCAGCCAAGGAGCGGGGGAGGCAGATACGCAGTATTTT. The chain recombines TRBV4-2 with TRBJ2-3, with 8 nucleotides matching TRBD2. Looked up from germline, CDR1 is LGHNA and CDR2 is YNFKEQ. This CDR3 comprises 15 residues. V lost 1 base to trimming and J lost 4 bases; unmatched junction nucleotides: 4.

This clone was counted between two and nine times. V is TRBV7-2 and J is TRBJ2-5; a possible D gene is TRBD1 (7 bases). Trimming took 1 base from V and 2 from J, leaving 17 bases between them. CDR3 length equals 17 residues. CDR1 and CDR2 (germline): SGHTA, FQGNSA. The CDR3 DNA reads TGTGCCAGCAGCTTAGTGGTAGGGGGCGCGGGGCAAGAGACCCAGTACTTC. Residues: CASSLVVGGAGQETQYF.

The chain is built from TRBV11-2 and TRBJ2-5, with TRBD1 identical over 12 bases. The germline V gene has CDR1 SGHAT and CDR2 FQNNGV. The CDR3 has 13 residues. J was trimmed by 6 bases and V by 5 bases; bases with no gene match: 1. DNA of the CDR3: TGTGCCAGCAGCCGGGACAGGGGGCAGACCCAGTACTTC. Translation gives CASSRDRGQTQYF.